The T cell receptor beta chain described here comes from a study of OX40 agonist ivuxolimab in advanced cancers. As to this clone: The antigen remains unidentified.

Study observations and caveats: Averaged across samples, CD8+ T cells carried more expanded clones than CD4+ did.

Method: immunoSEQ multiplex PCR; TCRdb's copy keeps in-frame clones and lacks some. Of 47,000 or so clones in the sample, around nine tenths were seen once. V dropped 5 bases and J dropped 6 bases, with 14 bases sitting between them. Per germline, CDR1 MDHEN and CDR2 SYDVKM. The CDR3 has 13 residues. The source material was CD4+ or CD8+ T cells sorted from blood, sampled in a trial of the OX40 agonist ivuxolimab. This TCR was recovered from an adult with an advanced solid tumor such as melanoma, head and neck, liver or kidney cancer. The chain links TRBV28 to TRBJ2-7, with D perhaps being TRBD1 or TRBD2 (5 bases each). The CDR3 region is CASSLSRDREQYF. The CDR3, as DNA: TGTGCCAGCAGTCTTTCCCGGGACCGCGAGCAGTACTTC.